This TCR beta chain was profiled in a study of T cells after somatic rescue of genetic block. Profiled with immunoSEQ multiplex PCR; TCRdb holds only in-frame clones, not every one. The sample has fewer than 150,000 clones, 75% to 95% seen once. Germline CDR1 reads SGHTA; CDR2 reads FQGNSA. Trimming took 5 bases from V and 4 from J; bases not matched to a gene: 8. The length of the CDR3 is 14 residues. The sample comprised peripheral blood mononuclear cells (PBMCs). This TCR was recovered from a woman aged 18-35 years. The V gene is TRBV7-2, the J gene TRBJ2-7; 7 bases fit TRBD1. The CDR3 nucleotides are TGTGCCAGCAGCCCCCCCGACAGGGAATACGAGCAGTACTTC. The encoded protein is CASSPPDREYEQYF. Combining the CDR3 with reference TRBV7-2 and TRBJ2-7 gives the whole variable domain GAGVSQSPSNKVTEKGKDVELRCDPISGHTALYWYRQSLGQGLEFLIYFQGNSAPDKSGLPSDRFSAERTGGSVSTLTIQRTQQEDSAVYLCASSPPDREYEQYFGPGTRLTVT.